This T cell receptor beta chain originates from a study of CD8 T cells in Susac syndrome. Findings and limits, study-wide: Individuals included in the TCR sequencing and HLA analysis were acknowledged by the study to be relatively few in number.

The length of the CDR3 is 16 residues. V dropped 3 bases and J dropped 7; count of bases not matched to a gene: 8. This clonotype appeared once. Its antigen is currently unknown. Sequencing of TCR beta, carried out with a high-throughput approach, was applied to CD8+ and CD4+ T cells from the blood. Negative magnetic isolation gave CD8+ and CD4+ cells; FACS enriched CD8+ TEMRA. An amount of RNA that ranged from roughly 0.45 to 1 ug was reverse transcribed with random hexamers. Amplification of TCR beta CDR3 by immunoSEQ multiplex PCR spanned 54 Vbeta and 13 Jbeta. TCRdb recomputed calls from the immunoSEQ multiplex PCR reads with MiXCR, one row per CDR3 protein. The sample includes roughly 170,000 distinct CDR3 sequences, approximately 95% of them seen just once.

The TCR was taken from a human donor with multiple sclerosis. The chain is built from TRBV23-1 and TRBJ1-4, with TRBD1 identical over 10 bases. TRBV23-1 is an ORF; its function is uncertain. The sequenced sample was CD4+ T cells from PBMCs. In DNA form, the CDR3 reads TGCGCCAGCAGTCAGGGACAGGGGAAAGGAGGTGAAAAACTGTTTTTT. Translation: CASSQGQGKGGEKLFF.